Listed below are T cell receptor beta chains from one sample, sequenced in a study of T cells in Graves' hyperthyroidism and ophthalmopathy. One entry per CDR3 protein results from TCRdb running MiXCR on the multiplex PCR reads. The sample has around 600,000 distinct CDR3 sequences; 14% are singletons. Material for sequencing was blood. The receptors were sampled from a woman in her late teens or twenties with Graves' ophthalmopathy. The CDR3 runs from the conserved cysteine through the conserved F or W. The D gene is left open where the match is weak. Expanded clones are given a class, and other clones once, few, many or no size at all.

d_call: .
v_call: TRBV9
cdr3_length: 12
j_call: TRBJ2-1
clone_size: many
cdr3_aa: CASSGARIEQFF
cdr3_nt: TGTGCCAGCAGTGGGGCTAGGATTGAGCAGTTCTTC

d_call: .
v_call: TRBV7-2
cdr3_length: 17
j_call: TRBJ1-5
clone_size: many
cdr3_aa: CASSLEGREDSNQPQHF
cdr3_nt: TGTGCCAGCAGCTTAGAGGGCAGGGAGGATAGCAATCAGCCCCAGCATTTT

d_call: TRBD2
v_call: TRBV2
cdr3_length: 15
j_call: TRBJ2-2
clone_size: many
cdr3_aa: CATKGLAGPTGELFF
cdr3_nt: TGTGCCACCAAGGGACTAGCGGGACCCACCGGGGAGCTGTTTTTT

d_call: TRBD1
v_call: TRBV24-1
cdr3_length: 16
j_call: TRBJ2-2
clone_size: .
cdr3_aa: CATRDPGQGDTGELFF
cdr3_nt: TGTGCCACCAGAGATCCGGGACAGGGGGACACCGGGGAGCTGTTTTTT

d_call: .
v_call: TRBV7-2
cdr3_length: 15
j_call: TRBJ2-5
clone_size: .
cdr3_aa: CASSLGGGAQETQYF
cdr3_nt: TGTGCCAGCAGCTTAGGGGGGGGGGCGCAAGAGACCCAGTACTTC

d_call: TRBD2
v_call: TRBV11-3
cdr3_length: 21
j_call: TRBJ2-1
clone_size: many
cdr3_aa: CASSTPWGPSQGTSSYNEQFF
cdr3_nt: TGTGCCAGCAGTACCCCGTGGGGGCCATCTCAGGGGACTAGCTCCTACAATGAGCAGTTCTTC

d_call: TRBD1
v_call: TRBV9
cdr3_length: 14
j_call: TRBJ2-7
clone_size: many
cdr3_aa: CASSVATGGYEQYF
cdr3_nt: TGTGCCAGCAGTGTAGCGACAGGGGGCTACGAGCAGTACTTC

d_call: TRBD1
v_call: TRBV27
cdr3_length: 16
j_call: TRBJ1-1
clone_size: .
cdr3_aa: CASRSFMGQGATEAFF
cdr3_nt: TGTGCCAGCAGATCATTCATGGGACAGGGGGCTACTGAAGCTTTCTTT

d_call: .
v_call: TRBV27
cdr3_length: 14
j_call: TRBJ2-7
clone_size: many
cdr3_aa: CASSRQGMEYEQYF
cdr3_nt: TGTGCCAGCAGCCGCCAGGGTATGGAGTACGAGCAGTACTTC

d_call: .
v_call: TRBV12-3/TRBV12-4
cdr3_length: 14
j_call: TRBJ2-7
clone_size: .
cdr3_aa: CASSPGLRVYEQYF
cdr3_nt: TGTGCCAGCAGTCCCGGACTCCGTGTGTACGAGCAGTACTTC

d_call: TRBD2
v_call: TRBV30
cdr3_length: 16
j_call: TRBJ2-5
clone_size: few
cdr3_aa: CAWSDLAGGPGETQYF
cdr3_nt: TGTGCCTGGAGTGATCTAGCGGGAGGGCCCGGGGAGACCCAGTACTTC

d_call: TRBD2
v_call: TRBV9
cdr3_length: 15
j_call: TRBJ2-3
clone_size: few
cdr3_aa: CASSVGTSGGDTQYF
cdr3_nt: TGTGCCAGCAGCGTAGGGACTAGCGGGGGTGATACGCAGTATTTT

d_call: TRBD1
v_call: TRBV11-2
cdr3_length: 19
j_call: TRBJ1-5
clone_size: many
cdr3_aa: CASSPGRAGGPYSNQPQHF
cdr3_nt: TGTGCCAGCAGCCCCGGTAGGGCAGGGGGACCTTATAGCAATCAGCCCCAGCATTTT

d_call: .
v_call: TRBV12-3/TRBV12-4
cdr3_length: 15
j_call: TRBJ2-3
clone_size: many
cdr3_aa: CASNLDRTRADTQYF
cdr3_nt: TGTGCCAGCAACTTAGACAGGACAAGGGCAGATACGCAGTATTTT

d_call: .
v_call: TRBV9
cdr3_length: 15
j_call: TRBJ2-7
clone_size: .
cdr3_aa: CASSAARDGTYEQYF
cdr3_nt: TGTGCCAGCAGCGCTGCCCGGGACGGCACCTACGAGCAGTACTTC

d_call: .
v_call: TRBV12-5
cdr3_length: 15
j_call: TRBJ2-1
clone_size: many
cdr3_aa: CASGLGRASYNEQFF
cdr3_nt: TGTGCTAGTGGTTTGGGGAGGGCCTCCTACAATGAGCAGTTCTTC

d_call: TRBD1
v_call: TRBV24-1
cdr3_length: 16
j_call: TRBJ2-7
clone_size: many
cdr3_aa: CATSDNPGTGVYEQYF
cdr3_nt: TGTGCCACCAGTGATAACCCTGGGACAGGGGTCTACGAGCAGTACTTC

d_call: TRBD2
v_call: TRBV2
cdr3_length: 14
j_call: TRBJ2-2
clone_size: many
cdr3_aa: CASRAGEFTGELFF
cdr3_nt: TGTGCCAGCAGGGCGGGAGAATTCACCGGGGAGCTGTTTTTT

d_call: TRBD2
v_call: TRBV27
cdr3_length: 15
j_call: TRBJ2-7
clone_size: many
cdr3_aa: CASSLGLAGAYEQYF
cdr3_nt: TGTGCCAGCAGTCTGGGACTAGCGGGAGCCTACGAGCAGTACTTC

d_call: .
v_call: TRBV6-1
cdr3_length: 15
j_call: TRBJ1-6
clone_size: .
cdr3_aa: CASRKTQGYNSPLHF
cdr3_nt: TGTGCCAGCAGGAAAACGCAGGGGTACAATTCACCCCTCCACTTT

d_call: .
v_call: TRBV20-1
cdr3_length: 14
j_call: TRBJ2-1
clone_size: many
cdr3_aa: CSARDALQVNEQFF
cdr3_nt: TGCAGTGCTAGAGATGCTTTGCAAGTCAATGAGCAGTTCTTC

d_call: .
v_call: TRBV11-2
cdr3_length: 16
j_call: TRBJ2-2
clone_size: many
cdr3_aa: CASSSLRTTNTGELFF
cdr3_nt: TGTGCCAGCAGCAGTCTAAGGACGACGAACACCGGGGAGCTGTTTTTT

d_call: .
v_call: TRBV3-1
cdr3_length: 19
j_call: TRBJ1-3
clone_size: few
cdr3_aa: CASSQDAGLSWGSGNTIYF
cdr3_nt: TGTGCCAGCAGCCAAGATGCTGGGCTCTCCTGGGGCTCTGGAAACACCATATATTTT

d_call: TRBD1
v_call: TRBV18
cdr3_length: 13
j_call: TRBJ2-1
clone_size: many
cdr3_aa: CATAETGRNEQFF
cdr3_nt: TGTGCCACCGCCGAGACAGGGCGGAATGAGCAGTTCTTC

d_call: .
v_call: TRBV29-1
cdr3_length: 12
j_call: TRBJ2-7
clone_size: .
cdr3_aa: CSVRGARYEQYF
cdr3_nt: TGCAGCGTCCGGGGTGCCCGCTACGAGCAGTACTTC

d_call: .
v_call: TRBV11-3
cdr3_length: 13
j_call: TRBJ2-7
clone_size: many
cdr3_aa: CASSFRENYEQYF
cdr3_nt: TGTGCCAGCAGCTTCCGGGAGAACTACGAGCAGTACTTC

d_call: TRBD1
v_call: TRBV2
cdr3_length: 13
j_call: TRBJ2-1
clone_size: many
cdr3_aa: CASQQGTYNEQFF
cdr3_nt: TGTGCCAGCCAACAGGGGACCTACAATGAGCAGTTCTTC

d_call: TRBD2
v_call: TRBV11-2
cdr3_length: 16
j_call: TRBJ2-1
clone_size: many
cdr3_aa: CASSPDRAGYGVEQFF
cdr3_nt: TGTGCCAGCAGCCCTGATCGAGCGGGATATGGTGTTGAGCAGTTCTTC

d_call: .
v_call: TRBV19
cdr3_length: 15
j_call: TRBJ2-3
clone_size: few
cdr3_aa: CASTPTLTGTDTQYF
cdr3_nt: TGTGCCAGTACCCCGACGTTGACAGGCACAGATACGCAGTATTTT

d_call: TRBD2
v_call: TRBV7-2
cdr3_length: 18
j_call: TRBJ2-2
clone_size: .
cdr3_aa: CASSHKRTSGRGERGLFF
cdr3_nt: TGTGCCAGCAGCCATAAACGGACTAGCGGGAGAGGTGAAAGAGGGCTGTTTTTT

d_call: .
v_call: TRBV16
cdr3_length: 13
j_call: TRBJ1-2
clone_size: many
cdr3_aa: CASSQSANYGYTF
cdr3_nt: TGTGCCAGCAGCCAATCTGCTAACTATGGCTACACCTTC

d_call: TRBD1
v_call: TRBV10-3
cdr3_length: 17
j_call: TRBJ1-3
clone_size: many
cdr3_aa: CAISESKGQGSGNTIYF
cdr3_nt: TGTGCCATCAGTGAGTCGAAAGGACAGGGATCTGGAAACACCATATATTTT

d_call: .
v_call: TRBV18
cdr3_length: 16
j_call: TRBJ2-5
clone_size: many
cdr3_aa: CASSPPSGGIQKTQYF
cdr3_nt: TGTGCCAGCTCACCACCTAGCGGAGGCATCCAAAAGACCCAGTACTTC

d_call: .
v_call: TRBV5-1
cdr3_length: 14
j_call: TRBJ2-5
clone_size: .
cdr3_aa: CASSFYAGEETQYF
cdr3_nt: TGCGCCAGCAGCTTCTACGCGGGCGAAGAGACCCAGTACTTC

d_call: .
v_call: TRBV4-3
cdr3_length: 16
j_call: TRBJ1-4
clone_size: many
cdr3_aa: CASSQDLGTTNEKLFF
cdr3_nt: TGCGCCAGCAGCCAAGATCTCGGGACAACTAATGAAAAACTGTTTTTT

d_call: .
v_call: TRBV3-1
cdr3_length: 13
j_call: TRBJ2-1
clone_size: many
cdr3_aa: CASSHWIDHEQFF
cdr3_nt: TGTGCCAGCAGCCATTGGATCGACCATGAGCAGTTCTTC

d_call: .
v_call: TRBV20-1
cdr3_length: 16
j_call: TRBJ2-2
clone_size: few
cdr3_aa: CSARIGILGNTGELFF
cdr3_nt: TGCAGTGCTAGAATCGGGATCTTGGGGAACACCGGGGAGCTGTTTTTT

d_call: TRBD1
v_call: TRBV15
cdr3_length: 14
j_call: TRBJ1-4
clone_size: many
cdr3_aa: CATSRIQGNEKLFF
cdr3_nt: TGTGCCACCAGCCGCATACAGGGGAATGAAAAACTGTTTTTT

d_call: .
v_call: TRBV5-6
cdr3_length: 14
j_call: TRBJ2-5
clone_size: many
cdr3_aa: CASSNQQGPETQYF
cdr3_nt: TGTGCCAGCAGCAACCAACAGGGCCCAGAGACCCAGTACTTC

d_call: TRBD1
v_call: TRBV3-1
cdr3_length: 17
j_call: TRBJ1-2
clone_size: .
cdr3_aa: CASSKQIGTAWGYGYTF
cdr3_nt: TGTGCCAGCAGCAAGCAAATCGGGACAGCCTGGGGGTATGGCTACACCTTC